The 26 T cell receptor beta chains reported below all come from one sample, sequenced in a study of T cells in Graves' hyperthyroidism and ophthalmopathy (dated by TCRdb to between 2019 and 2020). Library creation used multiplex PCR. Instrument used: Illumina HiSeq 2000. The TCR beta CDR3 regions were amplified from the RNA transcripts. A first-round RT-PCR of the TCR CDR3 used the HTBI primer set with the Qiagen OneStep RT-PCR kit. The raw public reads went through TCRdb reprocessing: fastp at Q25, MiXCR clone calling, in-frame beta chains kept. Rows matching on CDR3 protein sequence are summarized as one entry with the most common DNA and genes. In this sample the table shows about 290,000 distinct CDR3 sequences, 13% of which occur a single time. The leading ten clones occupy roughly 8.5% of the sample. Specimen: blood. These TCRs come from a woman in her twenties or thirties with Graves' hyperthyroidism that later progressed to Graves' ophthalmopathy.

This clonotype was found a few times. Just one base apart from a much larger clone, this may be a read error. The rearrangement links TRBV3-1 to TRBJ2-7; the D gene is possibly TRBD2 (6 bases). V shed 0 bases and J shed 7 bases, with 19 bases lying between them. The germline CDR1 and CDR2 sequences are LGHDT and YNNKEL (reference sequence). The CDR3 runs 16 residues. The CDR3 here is CASSQEIRDSMEEQYF. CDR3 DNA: TGTGCCAGCAGCCAAGAGATCCGGGACTCCATGGAGGAGCAGTACTTC.

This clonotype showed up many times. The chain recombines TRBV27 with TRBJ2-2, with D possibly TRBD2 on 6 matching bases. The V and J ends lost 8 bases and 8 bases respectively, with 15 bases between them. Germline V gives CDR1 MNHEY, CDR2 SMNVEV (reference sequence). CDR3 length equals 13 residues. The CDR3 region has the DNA TGTGCCAGCGCATTACTAGCAGGGGGGGAGCTGTTTTTT. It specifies CASALLAGGELFF.

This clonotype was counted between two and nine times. CDR3 nucleotide sequence: TGTGCCAGCACCCAGATGGGGACTCAGCCCCAGCATTTT. This encodes CASTQMGTQPQHF. The chain combines TRBV28 with TRBJ1-5; TRBD1 is a possible D gene (5 bases). The CDR3 length is 13 residues. Per germline, CDR1 MDHEN and CDR2 SYDVKM. V was clipped by 7 bases and J by 6 bases, with 13 bases between them.

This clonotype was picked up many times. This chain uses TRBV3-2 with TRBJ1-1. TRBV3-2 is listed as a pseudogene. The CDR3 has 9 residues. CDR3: CASRREAFF. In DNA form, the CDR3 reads TGTGCCAGCAGGCGGGAAGCTTTCTTT.

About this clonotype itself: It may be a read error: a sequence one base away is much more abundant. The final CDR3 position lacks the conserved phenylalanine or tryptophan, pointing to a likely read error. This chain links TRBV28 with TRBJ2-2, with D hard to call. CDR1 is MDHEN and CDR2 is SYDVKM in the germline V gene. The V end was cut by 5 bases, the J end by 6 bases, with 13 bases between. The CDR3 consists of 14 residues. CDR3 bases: TGTGCCAGCAGTCCCCTCTCCGGCGCCGGGGAGCTGTTTCTT. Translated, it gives CASSPLSGAGELFL.

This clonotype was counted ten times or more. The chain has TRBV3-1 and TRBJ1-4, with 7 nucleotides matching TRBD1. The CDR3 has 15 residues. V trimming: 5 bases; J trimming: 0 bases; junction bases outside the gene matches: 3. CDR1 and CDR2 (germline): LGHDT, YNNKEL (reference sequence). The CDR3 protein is CASSSTGATNEKLFF. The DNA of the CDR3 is TGTGCCAGCAGCTCTACAGGGGCAACTAATGAAAAACTGTTTTTT.

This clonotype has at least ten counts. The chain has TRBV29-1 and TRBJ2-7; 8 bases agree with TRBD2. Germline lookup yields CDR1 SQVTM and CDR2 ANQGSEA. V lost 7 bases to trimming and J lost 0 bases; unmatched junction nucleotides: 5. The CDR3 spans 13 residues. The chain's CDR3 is CSGREANSYEQYF. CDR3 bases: TGCAGCGGGCGGGAGGCCAACTCCTACGAGCAGTACTTC.

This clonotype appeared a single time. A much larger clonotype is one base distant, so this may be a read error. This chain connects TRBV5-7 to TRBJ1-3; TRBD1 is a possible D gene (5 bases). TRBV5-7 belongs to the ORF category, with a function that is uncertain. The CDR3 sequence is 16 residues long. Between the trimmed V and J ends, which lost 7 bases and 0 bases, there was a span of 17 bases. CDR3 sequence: CASEGRESRSGNTIYF. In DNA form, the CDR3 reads TGTGCCAGCGAGGGGCGGGAGTCCCGCTCTGGAAACACCATATATTTT.

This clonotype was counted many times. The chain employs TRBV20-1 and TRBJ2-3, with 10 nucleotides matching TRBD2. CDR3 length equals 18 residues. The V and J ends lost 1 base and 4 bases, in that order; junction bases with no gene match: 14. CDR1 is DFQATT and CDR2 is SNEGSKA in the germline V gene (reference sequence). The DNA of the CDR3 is TGCAGTGCTAGAGGAGGTGGGCTAGCGGGAGCTGGAGCAGATACGCAGTATTTT. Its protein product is CSARGGGLAGAGADTQYF.

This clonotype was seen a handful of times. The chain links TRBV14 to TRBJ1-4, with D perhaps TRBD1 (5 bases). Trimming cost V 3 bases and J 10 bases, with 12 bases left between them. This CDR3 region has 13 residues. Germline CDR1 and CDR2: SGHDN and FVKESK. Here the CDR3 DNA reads TGTGCCAGCAGCCAGGTCGGGGCTGTAAAACTGTTTTTT. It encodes CASSQVGAVKLFF.

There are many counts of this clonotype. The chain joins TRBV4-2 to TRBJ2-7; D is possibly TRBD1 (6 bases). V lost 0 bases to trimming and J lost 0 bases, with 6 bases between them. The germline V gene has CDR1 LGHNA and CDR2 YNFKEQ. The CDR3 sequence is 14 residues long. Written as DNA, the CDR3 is TGTGCCAGCAGCCAAGAGGACAGCTCCTACGAGCAGTACTTC. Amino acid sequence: CASSQEDSSYEQYF.

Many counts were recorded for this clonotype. DNA of the CDR3: TGTGCCAGCAGAGGCCCTCGGACTAGCGGGAGCAGGGATACGCAGTATTTT. As protein: CASRGPRTSGSRDTQYF. The chain couples TRBV6-1 to TRBJ2-3; 13 positions match TRBD2. Germline V gene lookup returns CDR1 MNHNS and CDR2 SASEGT. J gave up 6 bases and V 6 bases, and 12 bases lay outside the gene matches. The CDR3 consists of 17 residues.

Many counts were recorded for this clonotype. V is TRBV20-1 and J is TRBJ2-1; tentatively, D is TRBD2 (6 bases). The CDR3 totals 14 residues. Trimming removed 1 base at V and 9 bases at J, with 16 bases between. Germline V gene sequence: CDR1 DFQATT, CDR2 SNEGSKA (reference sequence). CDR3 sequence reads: CSARASGSNGEQFF. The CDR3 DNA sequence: TGCAGTGCTAGAGCCAGCGGGTCGAATGGTGAGCAGTTCTTC.

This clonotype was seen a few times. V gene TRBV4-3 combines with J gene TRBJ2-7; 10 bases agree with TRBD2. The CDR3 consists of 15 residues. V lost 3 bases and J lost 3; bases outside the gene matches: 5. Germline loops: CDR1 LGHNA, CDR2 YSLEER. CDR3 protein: CASSQGTSVGYEQYF. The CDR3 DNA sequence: TGCGCCAGCAGCCAGGGGACTAGCGTTGGCTACGAGCAGTACTTC.

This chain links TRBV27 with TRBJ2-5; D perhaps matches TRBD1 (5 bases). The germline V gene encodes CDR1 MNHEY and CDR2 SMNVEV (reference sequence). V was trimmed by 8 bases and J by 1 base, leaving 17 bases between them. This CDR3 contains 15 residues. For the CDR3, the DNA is TGTGCCAGCTATGCCAGGCAGGGCCTCCAAGAGACCCAGTACTTC. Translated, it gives CASYARQGLQETQYF.

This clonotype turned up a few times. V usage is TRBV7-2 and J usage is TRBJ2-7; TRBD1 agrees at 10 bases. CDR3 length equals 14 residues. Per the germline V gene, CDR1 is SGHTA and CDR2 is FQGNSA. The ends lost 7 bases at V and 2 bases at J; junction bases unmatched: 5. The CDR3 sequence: CASTLDRGAYEQYF. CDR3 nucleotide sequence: TGTGCCAGCACCTTGGACAGGGGGGCCTACGAGCAGTACTTC. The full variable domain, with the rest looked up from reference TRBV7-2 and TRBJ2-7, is GAGVSQSPSNKVTEKGKDVELRCDPISGHTALYWYRQSLGQGLEFLIYFQGNSAPDKSGLPSDRFSAERTGGSVSTLTIQRTQQEDSAVYLCASTLDRGAYEQYFGPGTRLTVT.

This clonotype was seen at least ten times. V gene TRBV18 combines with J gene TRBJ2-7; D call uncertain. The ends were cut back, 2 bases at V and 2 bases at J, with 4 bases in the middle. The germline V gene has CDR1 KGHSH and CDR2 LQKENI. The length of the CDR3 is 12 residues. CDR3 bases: TGTGCCAGCTCACCAATGCCCTACGAGCAGTACTTC. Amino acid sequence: CASSPMPYEQYF. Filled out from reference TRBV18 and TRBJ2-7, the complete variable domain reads NAGVMQNPRHLVRRRGQEARLRCSPMKGHSHVYWYRQLPEEGLKFMVYLQKENIIDESGMPKERFSAEFPKEGPSILRIQQVVRGDSAAYFCASSPMPYEQYFGPGTRLTVT.

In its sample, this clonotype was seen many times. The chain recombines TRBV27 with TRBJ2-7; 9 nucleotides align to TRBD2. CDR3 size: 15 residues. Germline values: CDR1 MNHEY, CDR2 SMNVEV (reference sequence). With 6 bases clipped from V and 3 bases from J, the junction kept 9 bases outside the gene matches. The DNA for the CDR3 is TGTGCCAGCAGCCAATCTAGCGGGGCCCTCTACGAGCAGTACTTC. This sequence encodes CASSQSSGALYEQYF.

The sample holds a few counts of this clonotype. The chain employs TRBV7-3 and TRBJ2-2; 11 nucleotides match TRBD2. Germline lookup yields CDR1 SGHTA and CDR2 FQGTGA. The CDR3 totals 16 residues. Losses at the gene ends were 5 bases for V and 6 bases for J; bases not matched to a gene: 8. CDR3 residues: CASSPSGTSGAGELFF. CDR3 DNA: TGTGCCAGCAGCCCGTCCGGGACTAGCGGTGCCGGGGAGCTGTTTTTT. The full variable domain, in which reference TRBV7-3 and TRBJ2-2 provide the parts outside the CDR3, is GAGVSQTPSNKVTEKGKYVELRCDPISGHTALYWYRQSLGQGPEFLIYFQGTGAADDSGLPNDRFFAVRPEGSVSTLKIQRTERGDSAVYLCASSPSGTSGAGELFFGEGSRLTVL.

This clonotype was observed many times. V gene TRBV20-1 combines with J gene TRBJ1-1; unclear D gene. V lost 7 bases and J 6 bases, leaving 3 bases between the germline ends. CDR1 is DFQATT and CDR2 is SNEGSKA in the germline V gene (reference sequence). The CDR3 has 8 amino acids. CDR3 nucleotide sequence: TGCAGTGTCTCTGAAGCTTTCTTT. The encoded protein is CSVSEAFF.

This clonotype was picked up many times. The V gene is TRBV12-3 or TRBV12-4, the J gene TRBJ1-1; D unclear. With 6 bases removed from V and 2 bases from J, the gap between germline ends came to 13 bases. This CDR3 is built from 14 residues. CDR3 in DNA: TGTGCCAGCAGCCCCTTTCTGTATAACACTGAAGCTTTCTTT. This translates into CASSPFLYNTEAFF.

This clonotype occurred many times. CDR3 sequence reads: CAISGSDYEQYF. The CDR3 region has the DNA TGTGCCATCAGTGGTAGCGACTACGAGCAGTACTTC. The chain uses TRBV10-3 and TRBJ2-7; D may be TRBD2 (5 bases). V was cut by 4 bases and J by 3 bases, with 7 bases left in between. Germline loops: CDR1 ENHRY, CDR2 SYGVKD. The CDR3 contains 12 residues.

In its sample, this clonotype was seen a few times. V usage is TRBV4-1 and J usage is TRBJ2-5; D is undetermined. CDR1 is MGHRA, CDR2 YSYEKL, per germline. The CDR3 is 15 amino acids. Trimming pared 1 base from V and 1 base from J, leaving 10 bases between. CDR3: CASSQGYGIQETQYF. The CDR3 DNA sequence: TGCGCCAGCAGCCAAGGTTATGGAATCCAAGAGACCCAGTACTTC.

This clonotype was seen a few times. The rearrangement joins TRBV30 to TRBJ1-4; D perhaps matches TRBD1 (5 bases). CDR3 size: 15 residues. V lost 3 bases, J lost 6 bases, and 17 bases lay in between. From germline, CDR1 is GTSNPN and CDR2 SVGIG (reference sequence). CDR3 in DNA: TGTGCCTGGAGAGCCTTTGGGGACTCAGATGAAAAACTGTTTTTT. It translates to CAWRAFGDSDEKLFF.

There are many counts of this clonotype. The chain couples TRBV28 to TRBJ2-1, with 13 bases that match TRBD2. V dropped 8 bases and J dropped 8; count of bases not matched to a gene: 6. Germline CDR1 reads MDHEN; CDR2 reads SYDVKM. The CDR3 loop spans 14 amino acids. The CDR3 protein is CASLRTSGRDEQFF. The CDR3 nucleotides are TGTGCCAGCCTGAGGACTAGCGGGAGAGATGAGCAGTTCTTC.

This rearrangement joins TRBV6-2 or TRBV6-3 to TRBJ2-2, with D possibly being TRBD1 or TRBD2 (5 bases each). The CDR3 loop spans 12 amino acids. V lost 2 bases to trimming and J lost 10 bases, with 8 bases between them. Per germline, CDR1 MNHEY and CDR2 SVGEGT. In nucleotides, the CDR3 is TGTGCCAGCAGTTACAGGGGAGAGGAGCTGTTTTTT. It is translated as CASSYRGEELFF.